The 26 T cell receptor beta chains below were found in one sample sequenced in a study of T cells in localized non-small cell lung cancer. Here immunoSEQ multiplex PCR was the method, and the copy in TCRdb shows in-frame clones only, minus some. The sample contains under 50,000 clones, more than 80% of which appear only once. Here the sequenced sample was peripheral blood mononuclear cells, taken before any cancer treatment. The receptors shown here come from a male donor aged 60 or over with stage II lung adenocarcinoma.

This clone was seen just once. This rearrangement joins TRBV5-1 to TRBJ1-2; D gene uncertain. This CDR3 is built from 18 residues. CDR1 and CDR2 from the germline V gene are SGHRS and YFSETQ. Deletions cut 0 bases from V and 0 bases from J, with 18 bases between. The CDR3, as DNA: TGCGCCAGCAGCTTGGGGGCCTCGTCGCCAGTTTCTAACTATGGCTACACCTTC. This sequence encodes CASSLGASSPVSNYGYTF.

The rearrangement links TRBV5-1 to TRBJ1-1; perhaps TRBD1 as D (6 bases). V dropped 9 bases and J dropped 1 base, with 13 bases sitting between them. The CDR3 runs to 13 residues. The germline gives CDR1 SGHRS, CDR2 YFSETQ. The CDR3 sequence: CATRGQPNTEAFF. In DNA, the CDR3 is TGCGCCACCCGAGGACAGCCGAACACTGAAGCTTTCTTT. Full variable domain (rest looked up from reference TRBV5-1 and TRBJ1-1): KAGVTQTPRYLIKTRGQQVTLSCSPISGHRSVSWYQQTPGQGLQFLFEYFSETQRNKGNFPGRFSGRQFSNSRSEMNVSTLELGDSALYLCATRGQPNTEAFFGQGTRLTVV.

This rearrangement joins TRBV19 to TRBJ1-2, with unresolved D. The germline CDR1 and CDR2 sequences are LNHDA and SQIVND (reference sequence). The V end was cut by 7 bases, the J end by 4 bases, with 10 bases between. CDR3 size: 12 residues. CDR3 sequence: CASTPRSYGYTF. Here the CDR3 DNA reads TGTGCCAGTACCCCCCGGAGCTATGGCTACACCTTC.

The V call is TRBV27, the J call TRBJ1-2; no definite D call. Germline V lookup: CDR1 MNHEY, CDR2 SMNVEV (reference sequence). Trimming cost V 3 bases and J 4 bases, with 9 bases left between them. The CDR3 is 13 residues long. CDR3 bases: TGTGCCAGCAGTTTTGAGGGTAGCTATGGCTACACCTTC. It codes for CASSFEGSYGYTF.

The chain's CDR3 is CAWGTRDRAVGNTIYF. The CDR3 nucleotides are TGTGCCTGGGGGACTCGGGACAGGGCGGTTGGAAACACCATATATTTT. V is TRBV30 and J is TRBJ1-3; 9 bases agree with TRBD1. The CDR3 runs to 16 residues. Germline V CDR1 and CDR2: GTSNPN, SVGIG (reference sequence). The trim removed 5 bases at V and 3 bases at J, leaving 11 bases unmatched.

The J gene is TRBJ2-1, the V gene TRBV5-1; possibly TRBD1 or TRBD2 for D (5 bases each). Germline V gives CDR1 SGHRS, CDR2 YFSETQ. This CDR3 is built from 14 residues. V was pared by 4 bases and J by 8 bases, with 16 bases between. CDR3 coding DNA: TGCGCCAGCAGCCCCCAGGGACCTCGCTATGAGCAGTTCTTC. Protein sequence: CASSPQGPRYEQFF.

This rearrangement joins TRBV6-5 to TRBJ1-1; maybe TRBD1 (6 bases). Trimming removed 6 bases at V and 10 bases at J, with 21 bases between. The CDR3 loop spans 14 amino acids. Germline V CDR1 and CDR2: MNHEY, SVGAGI. CDR3 DNA sequence: TGTGCCAGCAGCCCGCCGGGACTCGTAGGGGGAGCTTTCTTT. It yields the protein CASSPPGLVGGAFF.

V gene TRBV5-1 combines with J gene TRBJ2-5; TRBD2 agrees at 8 bases. V trimming: 1 base; J trimming: 2 bases; junction bases outside the gene matches: 4. The CDR3 extends over 15 amino acids. Per germline, CDR1 SGHRS and CDR2 YFSETQ. CDR3 nucleotides: TGCGCCAGCAGCTTGCTACTAGCGGTTCAAGAGACCCAGTACTTC. Translating gives CASSLLLAVQETQYF. The full variable domain, completed using reference TRBV5-1 and TRBJ2-5, is KAGVTQTPRYLIKTRGQQVTLSCSPISGHRSVSWYQQTPGQGLQFLFEYFSETQRNKGNFPGRFSGRQFSNSRSEMNVSTLELGDSALYLCASSLLLAVQETQYFGPGTRLLVL.

V and J are TRBV18 and TRBJ1-1, with D possibly matching TRBD1 (5 bases). CDR1 is KGHSH and CDR2 is LQKENI in the germline V gene. Between the trimmed V and J ends, which lost 5 bases and 6 bases, there was a span of 16 bases. This CDR3 contains 14 residues. CDR3 sequence reads: CASSATRGEAEAFF. CDR3 DNA sequence: TGTGCCAGCTCAGCCACCCGGGGGGAGGCTGAAGCTTTCTTT.

This chain uses TRBV4-3 with TRBJ2-6, with D possibly being TRBD1 (5 bases). The germline CDR1 and CDR2 sequences are LGHNA and YSLEER. V was trimmed by 0 bases and J by 4 bases, leaving 10 bases between them. The CDR3 totals 16 residues. CDR3 sequence reads: CASSQDPGNGANVLTF. CDR3 coding DNA: TGCGCCAGCAGCCAAGACCCAGGGAACGGGGCCAACGTCCTGACTTTC.

The V and J genes are TRBV6-1 and TRBJ2-1; D gene unclear. V lost 6 bases and J lost 7, with 13 bases in between. The CDR3 is 13 residues long. Germline CDR1 MNHNS, CDR2 SASEGT. CDR3 residues: CASRKHGPNEQFF. CDR3 DNA: TGTGCCAGCAGGAAGCACGGGCCTAATGAGCAGTTCTTC.

The chain joins TRBV7-2 to TRBJ2-5; D uncertain. Germline V CDR1 and CDR2: SGHTA, FQGNSA. The CDR3 length is 13 residues. Trimming took 2 bases from V and 5 from J, leaving 9 bases between them. The CDR3 protein is CASSLSLRETQYF. DNA of the CDR3: TGTGCCAGCAGCTTAAGTCTAAGGGAGACCCAGTACTTC.

This clone was picked up one time. The chain combines TRBV28 with TRBJ1-5; 7 bases are a match to TRBD1. Trimming at V came to 6 bases and at J to 1 base, leaving 6 bases not matched to a gene. Germline lookup yields CDR1 MDHEN and CDR2 SYDVKM. The CDR3 extends over 15 amino acids. The CDR3 DNA follows: TGTGCCAGCAGCGCAGGGGGGACGAGCAATCAGCCCCAGCATTTT. Protein product: CASSAGGTSNQPQHF.

The chain carries TRBV5-4 and TRBJ1-4; TRBD1 might be the D (5 bases). The CDR3 length is 16 residues. Trimming took off 0 bases at V and 8 bases at J, with 17 bases between the two ends. CDR1 and CDR2 (germline): SGHNT, YYREEE (reference sequence). The CDR3 sequence is CASSLVVGQGNEKLFF. The CDR3 coding sequence is TGTGCCAGCAGCTTGGTAGTAGGGCAGGGTAACGAAAAACTGTTTTTT. The entire variable domain, with the rest obtained from reference TRBV5-4 and TRBJ1-4, is as follows: ETGVTQSPTHLIKTRGQQVTLRCSSQSGHNTVSWYQQALGQGPQFIFQYYREEENGRGNFPPRFSGLQFPNYSSELNVNALELDDSALYLCASSLVVGQGNEKLFFGSGTQLSVL.

The chain joins TRBV5-6 to TRBJ2-2; TRBD1 agrees at 8 bases. CDR3 length: 15 residues. Germline assignment: CDR1 SGHDT and CDR2 YYEEEE. V lost 4 bases, J lost 5 bases, and 7 bases stayed unmatched. The CDR3 region has the DNA TGTGCCAGCAGCCCTCGGACAGGGCGGACCGGGGAGCTGTTTTTT. Translated, it gives CASSPRTGRTGELFF.

The V and J genes are TRBV21-1 and TRBJ1-1. TRBV21-1 is termed a pseudogene. The CDR3 has 14 residues. The CDR3, as DNA: TGTGCCAGCAGCAAAGGGGGGGGAGGCACTGAAGCTTTCTTT. Its translation: CASSKGGGGTEAFF.

The chain links TRBV11-3 to TRBJ2-1; TRBD2 matches at 8 bases. Trimming at V came to 4 bases and at J to 9 bases, leaving 11 bases not matched to a gene. CDR3 length: 15 amino acids. The germline V gene has CDR1 SGHNT and CDR2 YENEEA. The CDR3 DNA reads TGTGCCAGCAGCTCTAGCTCTGGGACTAGTATTGAGCAGTTCTTC. Translated: CASSSSSGTSIEQFF.

This clone appeared a single time. V usage is TRBV7-2 and J usage is TRBJ2-3, with 9 bases identical to TRBD2. This CDR3 is 16 amino acids long. Per germline, CDR1 SGHTA and CDR2 FQGNSA. Losses at the gene ends were 3 bases for V and 5 bases for J; bases not matched to a gene: 9. DNA of the CDR3: TGTGCCAGCAGCTTTCTAGCGGGGTACAGGGTAGATACGCAGTATTTT. Encoded protein: CASSFLAGYRVDTQYF.

The V call is TRBV7-9, the J call TRBJ2-7; 7 positions match TRBD2. V dropped 4 bases and J dropped 3; count of bases not matched to a gene: 9. CDR1 is SEHNR, CDR2 FQNEAQ, per germline (reference sequence). The CDR3 covers 15 residues. Here the CDR3 DNA reads TGTGCCAGCAGCTCCCTAGTAGCGGGCCGCTACGAGCAGTACTTC. Translation gives CASSSLVAGRYEQYF.

The chain carries TRBV6-6 and TRBJ2-7, with TRBD2 matching 12 bases. The V segment lost 6 bases and the J segment 6 bases; nucleotides outside the gene matches: 9. Germline V lookup: CDR1 MNHNY, CDR2 SVGAGI (reference sequence). This CDR3 region has 15 residues. The CDR3, as DNA: TGTGCCAGCAGCTCTAGCGGGAGGGCCTTTCGCGAGCAGTACTTC. Protein product: CASSSSGRAFREQYF.

The genes are TRBV6-6 and TRBJ1-1; D ambiguous. The CDR3 contains 13 residues. In germline, CDR1 is MNHNY, CDR2 SVGAGI (reference sequence). V dropped 11 bases and J dropped 1 base, with 14 bases sitting between them. The CDR3 DNA follows: TGTGCCTGCTTACCCCCGGGGAACACTGAAGCTTTCTTT. Protein: CACLPPGNTEAFF.

The gene calls are TRBV5-1 and TRBJ1-1; no clear D gene. Trimming stripped 4 bases from V and 1 base from J, with 14 bases between. Looked up from germline, CDR1 is SGHRS and CDR2 is YFSETQ. The CDR3 extends over 15 amino acids. This CDR3 reads CASSPGMGSNTEAFF. The CDR3 coding sequence is TGCGCCAGCAGCCCGGGGATGGGGTCGAACACTGAAGCTTTCTTT.

The rearrangement joins TRBV28 to TRBJ2-7, with D perhaps TRBD1 or TRBD2 (5 bases each). CDR3 size: 15 residues. Germline V gene data show CDR1 as MDHEN and CDR2 as SYDVKM. Trimming took off 6 bases at V and 0 bases at J, with 15 bases between the two ends. CDR3 bases: TGTGCCAGCAGCCCTACCGGGACCCACTCCTACGAGCAGTACTTC. Its translation is CASSPTGTHSYEQYF.

The gene calls are TRBV30 and TRBJ1-4, with a possible D match to TRBD1 (5 bases). The germline CDR1 and CDR2 sequences are GTSNPN and SVGIG (reference sequence). The CDR3 is 12 residues long. The V and J ends lost 5 bases and 2 bases respectively, with 6 bases between them. The DNA for the CDR3 is TGTGCCTGGCAGGGTACTAATGAAAAACTGTTTTTT. Protein sequence: CAWQGTNEKLFF.

This clone was counted a few times. The rearrangement uses TRBV2 and TRBJ1-4; perhaps TRBD1 as D (5 bases). Trimming took 7 bases from V and 6 from J, leaving 15 bases between them. From germline, CDR1 is SNHLY and CDR2 FYNNEI. The CDR3 is 14 residues long. In DNA, the CDR3 is TGTGCCAGCAAGAGGGGACGGCTGGATGAAAAACTGTTTTTT. As protein: CASKRGRLDEKLFF.

The gene calls are TRBV30 and TRBJ1-2; D not resolved. The germline V gene encodes CDR1 GTSNPN and CDR2 SVGIG (reference sequence). Between the trimmed V and J ends, which lost 1 base and 7 bases, there was a span of 10 bases. The CDR3 runs to 12 residues. CDR3 DNA sequence: TGTGCCTGGAGTGCCCAACATGGTGGCTACACCTTC. It translates to CAWSAQHGGYTF.